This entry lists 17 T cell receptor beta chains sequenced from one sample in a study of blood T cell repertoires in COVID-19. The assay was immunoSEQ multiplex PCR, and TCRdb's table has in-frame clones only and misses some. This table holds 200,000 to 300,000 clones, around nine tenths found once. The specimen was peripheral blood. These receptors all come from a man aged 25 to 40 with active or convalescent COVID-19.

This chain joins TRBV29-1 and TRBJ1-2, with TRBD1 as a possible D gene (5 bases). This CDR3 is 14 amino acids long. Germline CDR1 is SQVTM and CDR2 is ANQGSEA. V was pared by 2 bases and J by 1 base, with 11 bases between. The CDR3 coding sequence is TGCAGCGTTGAATCCAGGGACTTTAACTATGGCTACACCTTC. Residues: CSVESRDFNYGYTF.

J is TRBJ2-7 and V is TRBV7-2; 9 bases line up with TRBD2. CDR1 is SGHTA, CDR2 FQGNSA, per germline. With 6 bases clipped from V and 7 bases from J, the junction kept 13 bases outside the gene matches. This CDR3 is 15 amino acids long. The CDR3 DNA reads TGTGCCAGCAGGGAAAGACAGCGGCGGGGGGGAGAGCAGTACTTC. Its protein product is CASRERQRRGGEQYF.

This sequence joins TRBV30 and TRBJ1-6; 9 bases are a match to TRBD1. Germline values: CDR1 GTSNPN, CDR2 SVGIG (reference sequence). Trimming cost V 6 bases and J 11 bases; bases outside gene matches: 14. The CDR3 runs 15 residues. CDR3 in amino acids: CACRTGAGLSAPLHF. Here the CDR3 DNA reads TGTGCCTGCAGGACAGGGGCAGGCCTCAGTGCACCCCTCCACTTT.

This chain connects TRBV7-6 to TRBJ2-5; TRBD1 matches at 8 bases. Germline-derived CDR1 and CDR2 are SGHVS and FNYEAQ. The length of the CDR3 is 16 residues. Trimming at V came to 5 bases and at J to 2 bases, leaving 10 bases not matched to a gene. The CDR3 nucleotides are TGTGCCAGCAGCCAGGGGGCGACCCGAATACAAGAGACCCAGTACTTC. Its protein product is CASSQGATRIQETQYF.

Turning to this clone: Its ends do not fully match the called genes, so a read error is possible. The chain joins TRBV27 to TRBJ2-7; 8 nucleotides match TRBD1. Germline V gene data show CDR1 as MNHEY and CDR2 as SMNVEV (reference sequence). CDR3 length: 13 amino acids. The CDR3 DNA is TGTGCCGGCAGTCGAGACAGGGGATACGAGCAGTACTTC. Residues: CAGSRDRGYEQYF.

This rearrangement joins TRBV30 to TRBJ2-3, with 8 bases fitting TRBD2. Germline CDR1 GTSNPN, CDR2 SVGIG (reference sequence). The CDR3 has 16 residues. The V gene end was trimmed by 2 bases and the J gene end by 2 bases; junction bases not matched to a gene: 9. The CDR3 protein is CAWSRWTGGVTDTQYF. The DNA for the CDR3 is TGTGCCTGGAGTAGGTGGACGGGGGGGGTCACAGATACGCAGTATTTT.

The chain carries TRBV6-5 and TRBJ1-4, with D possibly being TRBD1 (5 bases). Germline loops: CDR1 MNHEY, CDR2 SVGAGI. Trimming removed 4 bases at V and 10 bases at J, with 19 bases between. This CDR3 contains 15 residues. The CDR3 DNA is TGTGCCAGCAGTTTTCCGGGACTCCGCGGAGGAAAACTGTTTTTT. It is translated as CASSFPGLRGGKLFF.

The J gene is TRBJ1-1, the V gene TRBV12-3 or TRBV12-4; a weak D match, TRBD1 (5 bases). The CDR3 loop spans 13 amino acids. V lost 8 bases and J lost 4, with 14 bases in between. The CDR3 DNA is TGTGCCAGCCGGGGAGGGGATTTCACTGAAGCTTTCTTT. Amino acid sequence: CASRGGDFTEAFF.

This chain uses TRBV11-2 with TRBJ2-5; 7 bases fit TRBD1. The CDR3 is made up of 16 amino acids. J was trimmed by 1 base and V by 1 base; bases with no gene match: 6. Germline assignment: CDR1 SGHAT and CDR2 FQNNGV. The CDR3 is CASSLGDSSLQETQYF. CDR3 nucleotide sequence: TGTGCCAGCAGCTTAGGGGACAGTTCCCTCCAAGAGACCCAGTACTTC.

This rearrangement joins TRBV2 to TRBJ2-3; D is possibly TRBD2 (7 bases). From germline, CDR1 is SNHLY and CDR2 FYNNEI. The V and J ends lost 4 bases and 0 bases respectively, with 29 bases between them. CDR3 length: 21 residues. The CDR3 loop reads CASSAPNELGEGVTSTDTQYF. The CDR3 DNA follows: TGTGCCAGCAGTGCCCCAAATGAACTTGGGGAGGGGGTCACTAGCACAGATACGCAGTATTTT.

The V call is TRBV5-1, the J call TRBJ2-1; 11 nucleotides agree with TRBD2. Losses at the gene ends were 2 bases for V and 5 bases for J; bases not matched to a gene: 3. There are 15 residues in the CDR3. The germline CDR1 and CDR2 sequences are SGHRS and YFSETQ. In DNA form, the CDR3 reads TGCGCCAGCAGCTTCAATAGCGGGGGGGACAATGAGCAGTTCTTC. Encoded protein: CASSFNSGGDNEQFF. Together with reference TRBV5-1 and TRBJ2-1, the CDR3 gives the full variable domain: KAGVTQTPRYLIKTRGQQVTLSCSPISGHRSVSWYQQTPGQGLQFLFEYFSETQRNKGNFPGRFSGRQFSNSRSEMNVSTLELGDSALYLCASSFNSGGDNEQFFGPGTRLTVL.

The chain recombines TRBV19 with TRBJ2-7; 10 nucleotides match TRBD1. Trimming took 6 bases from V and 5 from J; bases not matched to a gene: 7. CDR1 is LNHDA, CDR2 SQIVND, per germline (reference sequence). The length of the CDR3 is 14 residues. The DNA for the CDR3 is TGTGCCAGTAGCCAGACAGGGGGCTTCAACGAGCAGTACTTC. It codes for CASSQTGGFNEQYF.

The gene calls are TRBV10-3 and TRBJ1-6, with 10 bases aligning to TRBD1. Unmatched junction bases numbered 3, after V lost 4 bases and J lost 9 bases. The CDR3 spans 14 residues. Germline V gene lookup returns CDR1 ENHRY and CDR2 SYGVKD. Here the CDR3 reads CAISGDRGGSPLHF. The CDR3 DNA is TGTGCCATCAGTGGGGACAGGGGCGGTTCACCCCTCCACTTT.

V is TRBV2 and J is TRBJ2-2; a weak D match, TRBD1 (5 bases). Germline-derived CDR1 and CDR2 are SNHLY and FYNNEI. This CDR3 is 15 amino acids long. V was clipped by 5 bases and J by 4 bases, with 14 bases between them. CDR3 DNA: TGTGCCAGCAGTTACGACAGACCGATCACCGGGGAGCTGTTTTTT. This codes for CASSYDRPITGELFF.

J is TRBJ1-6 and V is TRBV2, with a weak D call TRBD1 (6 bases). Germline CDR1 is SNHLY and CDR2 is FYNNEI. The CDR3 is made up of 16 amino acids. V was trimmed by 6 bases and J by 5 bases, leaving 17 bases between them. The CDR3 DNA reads TGTGCCAGCAGCCTAGGAAAGGGACACAATAATTCACCCCTCCACTTT. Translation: CASSLGKGHNNSPLHF.

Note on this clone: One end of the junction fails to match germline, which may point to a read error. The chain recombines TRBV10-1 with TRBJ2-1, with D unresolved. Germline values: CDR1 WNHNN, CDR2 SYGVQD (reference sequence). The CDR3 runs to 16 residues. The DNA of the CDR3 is TGCGGCAGCCTTTGGGTGGCGGTGTACTCCTACAATGAGCAGTTCTTC. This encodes CGSLWVAVYSYNEQFF.

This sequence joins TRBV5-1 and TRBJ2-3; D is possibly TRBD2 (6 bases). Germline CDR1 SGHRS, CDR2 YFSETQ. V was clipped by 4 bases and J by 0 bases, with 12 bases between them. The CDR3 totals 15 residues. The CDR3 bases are TGCGCCAGCAGCCCGACCGGGACTAGCACAGATACGCAGTATTTT. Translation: CASSPTGTSTDTQYF.